The entry below describes one T cell receptor (beta chain). As yet, its antigen is unknown. Different DNA sequences within this sample yield the same CDR3. Germline assignment: CDR1 DFQATT and CDR2 SNEGSKA (reference sequence). V was cut by 3 bases and J by 3 bases, with 5 bases left in between. The CDR3 runs 11 residues. Donors comprised only Caucasian adults living in Nashville, Tennessee. Assay: immunoSEQ multiplex PCR; the TCRdb copy retains only in-frame clones and omits some. The table has some 1 million clones, roughly 70% seen once. These data come from a study of shared clonotypes between healthy human individuals. Study background: Donors consisted of two women and a few men between 18 and 49.

Findings and caveats of the study: The study found lower generation probabilities in non-shared clonotypes than in those shared by all four donors. Expectations were that clonotype sharing among donors would be affected by sequencing depth.

V and J are TRBV20-1 and TRBJ1-1; no reliable D call. This clonotype was obtained from a man between 18 and 35 years old in good health. The sequencing sample was made of memory CD4+ T cells sorted from blood. The subset denotes: CD45RA-negative fraction. The CDR3 DNA reads as TGCAGTGCTAGGAGAGACACTGAAGCTTTCTTT. Its translation: CSARRDTEAFF.